The 24 T cell receptor beta chains presented below share a single source sample, sequenced in a study of cytomegalovirus exposure and HLA in healthy donors. This PCR relied on a set of 60 Vbeta primers and 13 Jbeta primers. Profiling relied on immunoSEQ multiplex PCR, and the TCRdb table lists in-frame clones only, not all of them. This sample carries about 89,000 clones, about 67% of them seen once, and the ten largest clones take around 2.3%. Sequencing was performed on PBMCs. These receptors originate from a man younger than 45 in good health and CMV-seronegative.

The chain employs TRBV9 and TRBJ2-1; 8 nucleotides match TRBD1. This CDR3 spans 17 amino acids. Germline CDR1 is SGDLS and CDR2 is YYNGEE. V trimming: 3 bases; J trimming: 4 bases; junction bases outside the gene matches: 12. The CDR3 DNA follows: TGTGCCAGCAGCGCAGACCGACCGGACAGGGATTACAATGAGCAGTTCTTC. It yields the protein CASSADRPDRDYNEQFF.

The CDR3 sequence: CAYHTEDRGLIGELFF. The CDR3 DNA is TGTGCCTACCACACCGAGGACAGGGGGCTGATCGGGGAGCTGTTTTTT. The genes are TRBV30 and TRBJ2-2, with TRBD1 matching over 11 bases. V shed 7 bases, J shed 7 bases, and the junction held 14 bases outside the gene matches. CDR3 size: 16 residues. The germline V gene has CDR1 GTSNPN and CDR2 SVGIG (reference sequence).

In this sample, this clone turned up a few times. The gene calls are TRBV28 and TRBJ2-3; 9 positions match TRBD2. V shed 6 bases and J 5 bases; nucleotides not matched to a gene: 15. Germline loops: CDR1 MDHEN, CDR2 SYDVKM. The CDR3 is 17 residues long. The CDR3 region is CASSYLARGRAEDTQYF. The CDR3 coding sequence is TGTGCCAGCAGCTACCTAGCTCGCGGGAGGGCCGAAGATACGCAGTATTTT.

This clone has only a few counts. The V gene is TRBV6-5, the J gene TRBJ2-1, with TRBD2 identical over 8 bases. Germline V gene lookup returns CDR1 MNHEY and CDR2 SVGAGI. J gave up 10 bases and V 6 bases, and 8 bases lay outside the gene matches. The CDR3 totals 13 residues. CDR3 DNA sequence: TGTGCCAGCAGCAACGGGGGGGTATACGAGCAGTTCTTC. Its protein product is CASSNGGVYEQFF.

The chain couples TRBV4-1 to TRBJ1-4, with 10 bases lining up with TRBD1. Germline values: CDR1 MGHRA, CDR2 YSYEKL. The CDR3 has 16 amino acids. V trimming: 3 bases; J trimming: 8 bases; junction bases outside the gene matches: 9. CDR3 DNA: TGCGCCAGCAGCCATACGGGACAGGGGTTCGGGGAAAAACTGTTTTTT. Encoded protein: CASSHTGQGFGEKLFF.

This clone has a handful of counts. Other DNA sequences in this specimen translate into the identical CDR3. The rearrangement joins TRBV19 to TRBJ1-1, with D maybe TRBD1 (5 bases). There are 13 residues in the CDR3. Between the trimmed V and J ends, which lost 5 bases and 1 base, there was a span of 8 bases. Germline CDR1 is LNHDA and CDR2 is SQIVND (reference sequence). CDR3 bases: TGTGCCAGTAGTTTTGACAGGAACACTGAAGCTTTCTTT. Its translation: CASSFDRNTEAFF.

The sample holds one count of this clone. Written as DNA, the CDR3 is TGTGCCAGCAGTTTAGGGACAGGGCTTTTCTACACCTTC. It codes for CASSLGTGLFYTF. This chain joins TRBV27 and TRBJ1-2, with 9 bases identical to TRBD1. Germline CDR1 and CDR2: MNHEY and SMNVEV (reference sequence). The CDR3 covers 13 residues. With 2 bases clipped from V and 10 bases from J, the junction kept 5 bases outside the gene matches.

The rearrangement uses TRBV14 and TRBJ2-7, with 9 bases matching TRBD1. J gave up 5 bases and V 3 bases, and 8 bases lay outside the gene matches. The CDR3 consists of 15 residues. Germline CDR1 and CDR2: SGHDN and FVKESK. CDR3 residues: CASSHPWTGENEQYF. The CDR3 DNA follows: TGTGCCAGCAGCCATCCCTGGACAGGGGAGAACGAGCAGTACTTC.

The chain links TRBV30 to TRBJ2-7, with D hard to call. The CDR3 runs 11 residues. The ends were cut back, 3 bases at V and 2 bases at J, with 5 bases in the middle. Germline V gene data show CDR1 as GTSNPN and CDR2 as SVGIG (reference sequence). CDR3 DNA sequence: TGTGCCTGGAGGGAGACCTACGAGCAGTACTTC. This sequence encodes CAWRETYEQYF. The full variable domain, its missing parts supplied by reference TRBV30 and TRBJ2-7, is SQTIHQWPATLVQPVGSPLSLECTVEGTSNPNLYWYRQAAGRGLQLLFYSVGIGQISSEVPQNLSASRPQDRQFILSSKKLLLSDSGFYLCAWRETYEQYFGPGTRLTVT.

The chain has TRBV5-1 and TRBJ1-2; 7 bases match TRBD1. Germline CDR1 and CDR2: SGHRS and YFSETQ. The CDR3 extends over 13 amino acids. J gave up 4 bases and V 2 bases, and 2 bases lay outside the gene matches. The CDR3 DNA sequence: TGCGCCAGCAGCTTTTCAGGGGGCTATGGCTACACCTTC. This encodes CASSFSGGYGYTF.

The V and J genes are TRBV27 and TRBJ2-7, with 16 bases matching TRBD2. Germline V lookup: CDR1 MNHEY, CDR2 SMNVEV (reference sequence). This CDR3 is built from 18 residues. Unmatched junction bases numbered 11, after V lost 3 bases and J lost 6 bases. The CDR3 reads CASSFGTSGRAALLEQYF. CDR3 DNA sequence: TGTGCCAGCAGTTTTGGGACTAGCGGGAGGGCAGCTTTGCTCGAGCAGTACTTC.

V is TRBV27 and J is TRBJ1-4; D is unresolved. Germline values: CDR1 MNHEY, CDR2 SMNVEV (reference sequence). V shed 7 bases and J shed 1 base, with 13 bases lying between them. This CDR3 is 15 amino acids long. The CDR3 DNA is TGTGCCAGCACCTCCACCCCGGGAACTAATGAAAAACTGTTTTTT. This encodes CASTSTPGTNEKLFF.

The V and J genes are TRBV29-1 and TRBJ2-7, with TRBD1 as a possible D gene (6 bases). Between the trimmed V and J ends, which lost 4 bases and 6 bases, there was a span of 13 bases. The CDR3 totals 12 residues. Germline V CDR1 and CDR2: SQVTM, ANQGSEA. The CDR3 coding sequence is TGCAGCGTTGTCCAGGGGTCGGTCGAGCAGTACTTC. Amino acids: CSVVQGSVEQYF.

The rearrangement joins TRBV6-5 to TRBJ2-7, with 8 nucleotides matching TRBD1. The V segment lost 4 bases and the J segment 5 bases; nucleotides outside the gene matches: 4. Germline CDR1 is MNHEY and CDR2 is SVGAGI. CDR3 length: 13 amino acids. Here the CDR3 DNA reads TGTGCCAGCAGTTTCTCAGGGGGCCACGAGCAGTACTTC. Residues: CASSFSGGHEQYF.

The J gene is TRBJ1-4, the V gene TRBV27, with TRBD1 identical over 10 bases. Germline CDR1 is MNHEY and CDR2 is SMNVEV (reference sequence). CDR3 size: 17 residues. J lost 4 bases, V lost 7 bases, and 12 bases had no gene match. The CDR3 nucleotides are TGTGCCAGCACACCCGGGACAGGGGTTGTTGGTAATGAAAAACTGTTTTTT. Translated, it gives CASTPGTGVVGNEKLFF.

This clone was recorded a few times. The chain combines TRBV4-1 with TRBJ2-7; 11 nucleotides agree with TRBD2. Trimming at V came to 3 bases and at J to 4 bases, leaving 5 bases not matched to a gene. The V gene's germline CDR1 is MGHRA and CDR2 YSYEKL. There are 15 residues in the CDR3. CDR3 DNA: TGCGCCAGCAGCCACCGACTAGCGGGGATTTACGAGCAGTACTTC. It yields the protein CASSHRLAGIYEQYF.

The gene calls are TRBV7-2 and TRBJ1-5, with TRBD1 identical over 8 bases. The CDR3 loop spans 15 amino acids. Trimming took 5 bases from V and 2 from J; bases not matched to a gene: 5. Germline assignment: CDR1 SGHTA and CDR2 FQGNSA. CDR3 nucleotides: TGTGCCAGCAGCCGCACAGGGGGGGGCAATCAGCCCCAGCATTTT. Amino acid sequence: CASSRTGGGNQPQHF. The full variable domain, its missing parts supplied by reference TRBV7-2 and TRBJ1-5, is GAGVSQSPSNKVTEKGKDVELRCDPISGHTALYWYRQSLGQGLEFLIYFQGNSAPDKSGLPSDRFSAERTGGSVSTLTIQRTQQEDSAVYLCASSRTGGGNQPQHFGDGTRLSIL.

The chain couples TRBV4-3 to TRBJ2-5; 8 nucleotides match TRBD2. From germline, CDR1 is LGHNA and CDR2 YSLEER. CDR3 length: 15 residues. Trimming cost V 4 bases and J 5 bases; bases outside gene matches: 9. The CDR3 loop reads CASSLTGTSRETQYF. The CDR3 DNA reads as TGCGCCAGCAGCCTGACCGGGACTAGTCGGGAGACCCAGTACTTC.

This clone was observed a few times. The chain carries TRBV9 and TRBJ1-1; a weak D match, TRBD1 (6 bases). The CDR3 spans 15 residues. V lost 4 bases and J lost 0, with 13 bases in between. Germline loops: CDR1 SGDLS, CDR2 YYNGEE. The CDR3 DNA reads TGTGCCAGCAGCCTTACAGGGAGCATGAACACTGAAGCTTTCTTT. Protein: CASSLTGSMNTEAFF.

The rearrangement uses TRBV5-1 and TRBJ1-4; 7 nucleotides agree with TRBD1. The CDR3 has 13 amino acids. Germline V lookup: CDR1 SGHRS, CDR2 YFSETQ. V shed 4 bases, J shed 5 bases, and the junction held 2 bases outside the gene matches. This CDR3 reads CASSLTGNEKLFF. In DNA form, the CDR3 reads TGCGCCAGCAGCCTGACAGGGAATGAAAAACTGTTTTTT.

The genes are TRBV6-5 and TRBJ2-5; 8 nucleotides match TRBD2. Germline assignment: CDR1 MNHEY and CDR2 SVGAGI. J was trimmed by 0 bases and V by 2 bases; bases with no gene match: 2. The CDR3 has 15 residues. CDR3 loop: CASSYRRGDQETQYF. The CDR3 nucleotides are TGTGCCAGCAGTTACCGGCGGGGGGACCAAGAGACCCAGTACTTC.

The V and J genes are TRBV9 and TRBJ2-1; 8 bases align to TRBD1. Germline trimming cut 4 bases from V and 5 bases from J; bases unmatched to any gene: 17. Germline V gives CDR1 SGDLS, CDR2 YYNGEE. This CDR3 spans 18 amino acids. The CDR3 region has the DNA TGTGCCAGCAGCCATAAACAGGGGGGCGGGTTATGGGACAATGAGCAGTTCTTC. Encoded protein: CASSHKQGGGLWDNEQFF.

The V and J genes are TRBV4-1 and TRBJ1-1; D ambiguous. The CDR3 covers 15 residues. V dropped 1 base and J dropped 2 bases, with 11 bases sitting between them. The germline gives CDR1 MGHRA, CDR2 YSYEKL. The CDR3 reads CASSQGFTANTEAFF. As DNA, the CDR3 is TGCGCCAGCAGCCAAGGGTTTACAGCTAACACTGAAGCTTTCTTT.

V gene TRBV5-1 combines with J gene TRBJ2-3; weak D call: TRBD2 (6 bases). Deletions cut 4 bases from V and 4 bases from J, with 13 bases between. This CDR3 has 14 amino acids. From germline, CDR1 is SGHRS and CDR2 YFSETQ. The DNA of the CDR3 is TGCGCCAGCAGCCGTCTCGGGGGTTCAGATACGCAGTATTTT. As protein: CASSRLGGSDTQYF. Using reference TRBV5-1 and TRBJ2-3 for the parts outside the CDR3, the full variable domain is KAGVTQTPRYLIKTRGQQVTLSCSPISGHRSVSWYQQTPGQGLQFLFEYFSETQRNKGNFPGRFSGRQFSNSRSEMNVSTLELGDSALYLCASSRLGGSDTQYFGPGTRLTVL.